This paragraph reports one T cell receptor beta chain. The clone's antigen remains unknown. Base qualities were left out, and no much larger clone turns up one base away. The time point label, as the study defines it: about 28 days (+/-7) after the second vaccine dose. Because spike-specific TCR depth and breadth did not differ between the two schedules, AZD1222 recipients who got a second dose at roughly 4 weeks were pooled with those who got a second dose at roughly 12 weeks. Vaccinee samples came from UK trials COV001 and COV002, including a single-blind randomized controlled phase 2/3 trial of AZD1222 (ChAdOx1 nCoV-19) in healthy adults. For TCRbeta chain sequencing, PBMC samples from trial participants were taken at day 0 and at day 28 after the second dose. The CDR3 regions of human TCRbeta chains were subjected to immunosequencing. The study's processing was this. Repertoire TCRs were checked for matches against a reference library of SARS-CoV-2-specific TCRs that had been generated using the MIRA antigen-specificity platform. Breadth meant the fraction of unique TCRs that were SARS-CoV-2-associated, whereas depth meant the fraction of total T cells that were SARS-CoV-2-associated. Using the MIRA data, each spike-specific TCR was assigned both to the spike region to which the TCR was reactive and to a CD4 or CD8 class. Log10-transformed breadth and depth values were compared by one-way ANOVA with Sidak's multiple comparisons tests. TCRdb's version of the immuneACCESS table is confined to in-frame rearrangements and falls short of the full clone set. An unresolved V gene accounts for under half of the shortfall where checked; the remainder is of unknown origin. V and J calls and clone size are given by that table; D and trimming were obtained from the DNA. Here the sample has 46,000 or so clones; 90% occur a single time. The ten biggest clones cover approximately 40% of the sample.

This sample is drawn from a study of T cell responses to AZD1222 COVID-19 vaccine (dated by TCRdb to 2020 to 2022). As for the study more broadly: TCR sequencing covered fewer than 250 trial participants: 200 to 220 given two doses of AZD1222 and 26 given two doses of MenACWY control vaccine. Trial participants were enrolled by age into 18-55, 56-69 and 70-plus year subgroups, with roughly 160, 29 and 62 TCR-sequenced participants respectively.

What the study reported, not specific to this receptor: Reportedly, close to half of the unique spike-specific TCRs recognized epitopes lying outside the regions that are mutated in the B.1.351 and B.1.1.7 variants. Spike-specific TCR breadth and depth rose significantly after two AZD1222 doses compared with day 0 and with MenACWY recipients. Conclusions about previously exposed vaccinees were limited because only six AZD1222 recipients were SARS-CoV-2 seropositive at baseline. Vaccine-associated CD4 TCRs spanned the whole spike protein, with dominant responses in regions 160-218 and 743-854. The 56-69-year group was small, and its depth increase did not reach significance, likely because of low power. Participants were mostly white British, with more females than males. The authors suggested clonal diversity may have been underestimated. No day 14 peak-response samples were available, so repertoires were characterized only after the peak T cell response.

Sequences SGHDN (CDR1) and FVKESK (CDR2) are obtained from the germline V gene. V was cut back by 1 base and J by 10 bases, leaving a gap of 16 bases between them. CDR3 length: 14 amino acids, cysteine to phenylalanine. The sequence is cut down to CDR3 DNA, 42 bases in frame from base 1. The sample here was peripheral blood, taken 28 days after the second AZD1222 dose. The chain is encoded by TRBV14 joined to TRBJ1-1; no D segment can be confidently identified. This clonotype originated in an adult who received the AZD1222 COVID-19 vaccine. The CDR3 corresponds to CASSQGASRVGAFF. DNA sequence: TGTGCCAGCAGCCAAGGAGCCTCGCGGGTCGGAGCTTTCTTT.